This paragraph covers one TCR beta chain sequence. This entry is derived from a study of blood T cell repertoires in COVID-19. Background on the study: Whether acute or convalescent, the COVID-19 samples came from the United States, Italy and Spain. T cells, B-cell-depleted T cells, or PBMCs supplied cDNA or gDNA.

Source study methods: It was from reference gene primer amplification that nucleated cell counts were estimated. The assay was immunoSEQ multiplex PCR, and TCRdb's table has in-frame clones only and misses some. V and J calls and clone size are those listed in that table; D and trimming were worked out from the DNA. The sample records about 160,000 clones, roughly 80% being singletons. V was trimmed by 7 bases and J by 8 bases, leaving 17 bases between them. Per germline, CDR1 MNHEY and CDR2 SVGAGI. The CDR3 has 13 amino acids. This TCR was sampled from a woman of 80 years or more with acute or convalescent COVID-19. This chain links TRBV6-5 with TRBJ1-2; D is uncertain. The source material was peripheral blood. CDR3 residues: CASMLFDPGGYTF. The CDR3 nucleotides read TGTGCCAGCATGCTATTTGACCCGGGGGGCTACACCTTC.